This passage covers 28 T cell receptor beta chains from one sample sequenced in a study of technical replicates of blood from a few donors. Sequenced by immunoSEQ multiplex PCR; TCRdb stores in-frame clones only, minus some. The sample carries roughly 68,000 clones, under 98% recorded once. Input material: T cells isolated from PBMCs. Every receptor here comes from a human donor in good health.

V gene TRBV18 combines with J gene TRBJ1-1; no clear D. The ends were cut back, 0 bases at V and 3 bases at J, with 14 bases in the middle. Per the germline V gene, CDR1 is KGHSH and CDR2 is LQKENI. The CDR3 totals 16 residues. CDR3 sequence: CASSPPEGSGHTEAFF. The CDR3, as DNA: TGTGCCAGCTCACCACCAGAGGGATCCGGGCACACTGAAGCTTTCTTT.

The chain joins TRBV4-2 to TRBJ2-1; D not resolved. V lost 4 bases and J lost 5, with 12 bases in between. The CDR3 covers 14 residues. Germline V gene lookup returns CDR1 LGHNA and CDR2 YNFKEQ. CDR3 coding DNA: TGTGCCAGCAGCCGCGGCTTCGGCGACAATGAGCAGTTCTTC. This sequence encodes CASSRGFGDNEQFF.

The CDR3 nucleotides are TGTGCCAGCAGTCCCCCTTTGAGGGCTGAGCAGTTCTTC. Translating it yields CASSPPLRAEQFF. This chain joins TRBV28 and TRBJ2-1; TRBD2 is a possible D gene (5 bases). Germline V lookup: CDR1 MDHEN, CDR2 SYDVKM. The V gene lost 5 bases and the J gene lost 9 bases, with 14 bases spanning the gap. There are 13 residues in the CDR3. Drawing the rest from reference TRBV28 and TRBJ2-1, the complete variable domain is DVKVTQSSRYLVKRTGEKVFLECVQDMDHENMFWYRQDPGLGLRLIYFSYDVKMKEKGDIPEGYSVSREKKERFSLILESASTNQTSMYLCASSPPLRAEQFFGPGTRLTVL.

This sequence joins TRBV7-2 and TRBJ2-1, with D perhaps matching TRBD1 (6 bases). V lost 1 base, J lost 3 bases, and 10 bases lay in between. From germline, CDR1 is SGHTA and CDR2 FQGNSA. CDR3 length: 15 amino acids. CDR3 sequence (DNA): TGTGCCAGCAGCTTAGGGTTGGACAGCTACAATGAGCAGTTCTTC. It specifies CASSLGLDSYNEQFF.

V usage is TRBV5-4 and J usage is TRBJ2-7; possible D gene TRBD2, 6 bases. The CDR3 covers 15 residues. Germline V lookup: CDR1 SGHNT, CDR2 YYREEE (reference sequence). Trimming left V 4 bases short and J 2 bases short, with 16 bases between. CDR3 sequence reads: CASSPPGGNPYEQYF. CDR3 coding DNA: TGTGCCAGCAGCCCCCCTGGCGGGAATCCCTACGAGCAGTACTTC.

The chain links TRBV6-5 to TRBJ1-2, with TRBD1 as a possible D gene (6 bases). V was shortened by 0 bases and J by 6 bases, with 11 bases between the two germline ends. This CDR3 comprises 14 residues. CDR1 is MNHEY and CDR2 is SVGAGI in the germline V gene. CDR3 protein: CASSYSTGLNGYTF. CDR3 coding DNA: TGTGCCAGCAGTTACTCGACAGGTTTGAATGGCTACACCTTC.

V and J are TRBV5-1 and TRBJ2-7, with 7 bases lining up with TRBD2. With 0 bases clipped from V and 6 bases from J, the junction kept 6 bases outside the gene matches. Germline V gives CDR1 SGHRS, CDR2 YFSETQ. The CDR3 runs 14 residues. DNA for the CDR3: TGCGCCAGCAGCTTGGCTGGTAGCGGGCGCGAGCAGTACTTC. Its translation is CASSLAGSGREQYF.

The chain carries TRBV5-4 and TRBJ2-7, with 13 bases identical to TRBD2. The CDR3 spans 16 residues. The germline CDR1 and CDR2 sequences are SGHNT and YYREEE (reference sequence). After removal of 4 bases from V and 3 bases from J, the junction contained 7 bases not matched to a gene. The CDR3 is CASSRTSGSSSYEQYF. CDR3 DNA sequence: TGTGCCAGCAGCCGGACTAGCGGGAGTAGTAGCTACGAGCAGTACTTC.

This sequence joins TRBV28 and TRBJ2-1; D not certain. Trimming cost V 5 bases and J 10 bases, with 9 bases left between them. Germline V CDR1 and CDR2: MDHEN, SYDVKM. The CDR3 contains 11 residues. The CDR3 protein is CASSISQEQFF. The CDR3 DNA is TGTGCCAGCAGTATCTCTCAGGAGCAGTTCTTC.

The chain links TRBV19 to TRBJ1-1; D call uncertain. Between the trimmed V and J ends, which lost 0 bases and 4 bases, there was a span of 6 bases. Germline assignment: CDR1 LNHDA and CDR2 SQIVND (reference sequence). The CDR3 covers 13 residues. The CDR3: CASSIDRSTEAFF. The CDR3 DNA reads as TGTGCCAGTAGTATAGATCGTAGCACTGAAGCTTTCTTT.

This chain connects TRBV27 to TRBJ2-7; D may be TRBD1 (5 bases). This CDR3 spans 14 amino acids. CDR1 and CDR2 (germline): MNHEY, SMNVEV (reference sequence). Trimming pared 5 bases from V and 3 bases from J, leaving 14 bases between. CDR3 DNA: TGTGCCAGCAGTCCAGCCGACAGTTACTACGAGCAGTACTTC. Its protein product is CASSPADSYYEQYF.

The DNA for the CDR3 is TGTGCCAGCAGCCCATCGGGACAGTTAAATGAAAAACTGTTTTTT. Protein sequence: CASSPSGQLNEKLFF. This chain links TRBV7-2 with TRBJ1-4; TRBD1 agrees at 7 bases. Germline lookup yields CDR1 SGHTA and CDR2 FQGNSA. Germline trimming cut 5 bases from V and 5 bases from J; bases unmatched to any gene: 8. This CDR3 has 15 residues.

This clone appeared a single time. The CDR3: CAISGGSFYGYTF. CDR3 in DNA: TGTGCCATCAGTGGGGGCAGTTTCTATGGCTACACCTTC. V usage is TRBV10-3 and J usage is TRBJ1-2, with a possible D match to TRBD1 (5 bases). The CDR3 contains 13 residues. Germline V gene lookup returns CDR1 ENHRY and CDR2 SYGVKD. Trimming pared 4 bases from V and 4 bases from J, leaving 10 bases between.

The chain recombines TRBV5-6 with TRBJ2-1, with 8 bases aligning to TRBD1. Germline CDR1 SGHDT, CDR2 YYEEEE. The CDR3 runs 15 residues. The V gene end was trimmed by 4 bases and the J gene end by 4 bases; junction bases not matched to a gene: 7. The CDR3 bases are TGTGCCAGCAGCGGAGGACAGGGTGGTTACAATGAGCAGTTCTTC. Translating it yields CASSGGQGGYNEQFF.

The chain combines TRBV7-9 with TRBJ2-2; weak D call: TRBD2 (6 bases). This CDR3 spans 15 amino acids. Trimming removed 5 bases at V and 4 bases at J, with 14 bases between. Per germline, CDR1 SEHNR and CDR2 FQNEAQ (reference sequence). CDR3 loop: CASSAFGEATGELFF. CDR3 DNA: TGTGCCAGCAGCGCCTTCGGGGAGGCCACCGGGGAGCTGTTTTTT.

The chain employs TRBV2 and TRBJ2-7; no clear D gene. The V end was cut by 4 bases, the J end by 5 bases, with 27 bases between. The CDR3 length is 18 residues. CDR1 is SNHLY, CDR2 FYNNEI, per germline. CDR3 region: CASSGGPHSKVVRDEQYF. The CDR3 DNA is TGTGCCAGCAGTGGTGGGCCCCATAGTAAGGTGGTACGCGACGAGCAGTACTTC. The full variable domain, in which reference TRBV2 and TRBJ2-7 provide the parts outside the CDR3, is EPEVTQTPSHQVTQMGQEVILRCVPISNHLYFYWYRQILGQKVEFLVSFYNNEISEKSEIFDDQFSVERPDGSNFTLKIRSTKLEDSAMYFCASSGGPHSKVVRDEQYFGPGTRLTVT.

The chain recombines TRBV6-1 with TRBJ2-7; D may be TRBD2 (6 bases). V was clipped by 1 base and J by 2 bases, with 9 bases between them. This CDR3 contains 14 residues. Per germline, CDR1 MNHNS and CDR2 SASEGT. The CDR3 DNA reads TGTGCCAGCAGTGAAGGCGGGGTTACCTACGAGCAGTACTTC. Translating gives CASSEGGVTYEQYF.

This chain connects TRBV7-2 to TRBJ2-7; 9 bases are shared with TRBD1. With V trimmed by 9 bases and J by 6 bases, 9 bases remained unmatched. The CDR3 has 13 amino acids. Germline-derived CDR1 and CDR2 are SGHTA and FQGNSA. CDR3: CASQTGGSLEQYF. The CDR3 nucleotides are TGTGCCAGTCAGACAGGGGGGTCCCTCGAGCAGTACTTC.

This sequence joins TRBV10-3 and TRBJ2-3; 7 bases are shared with TRBD2. V was pared by 6 bases and J by 2 bases, with 11 bases of the junction left unmatched. The length of the CDR3 is 16 residues. Germline loops: CDR1 ENHRY, CDR2 SYGVKD. The CDR3 region is CAISPEAAGYTDTQYF. The CDR3 nucleotides read TGTGCCATCAGCCCCGAGGCAGCGGGGTACACAGATACGCAGTATTTT.

The chain links TRBV2 to TRBJ1-1; a possible D gene is TRBD1 (5 bases). The CDR3 is 15 residues long. Trimming shortened V by 2 bases and J by 1 base, and 11 bases separated the two germline ends. Per the germline V gene, CDR1 is SNHLY and CDR2 is FYNNEI. The CDR3 is CASSEYPGRNTEAFF. CDR3 DNA sequence: TGTGCCAGCAGTGAATATCCAGGGCGGAACACTGAAGCTTTCTTT.

The chain recombines TRBV7-2 with TRBJ1-1; D not certain. Trimming left V 1 base short and J 7 bases short, with 10 bases between. Germline V gene lookup returns CDR1 SGHTA and CDR2 FQGNSA. This CDR3 spans 13 amino acids. CDR3: CASSLGLRSEAFF. The DNA of the CDR3 is TGTGCCAGCAGCTTAGGCTTACGCAGTGAAGCTTTCTTT.

The rearrangement uses TRBV28 and TRBJ2-1, with TRBD2 matching 8 bases. V lost 8 bases, J lost 1 base, and 4 bases stayed unmatched. Germline CDR1 and CDR2: MDHEN and SYDVKM. The CDR3 covers 14 residues. The chain's CDR3 is CASLTSGSYNEQFF. The CDR3 DNA reads TGTGCCAGCCTTACTAGCGGTTCCTACAATGAGCAGTTCTTC.

The genes are TRBV6-1 and TRBJ1-5; 7 nucleotides agree with TRBD1. Germline loops: CDR1 MNHNS, CDR2 SASEGT. The ends lost 5 bases at V and 8 bases at J; junction bases unmatched: 6. The CDR3 runs 13 residues. The CDR3 DNA sequence: TGTGCCAGCAGTCGAAACAGGGGTGAGCCCCAGCATTTT. Protein sequence: CASSRNRGEPQHF.

The gene calls are TRBV5-1 and TRBJ1-2; D is possibly TRBD1 (5 bases). The V gene's germline CDR1 is SGHRS and CDR2 YFSETQ. V lost 0 bases, J lost 8 bases, and 11 bases lay in between. There are 13 residues in the CDR3. In DNA form, the CDR3 reads TGCGCCAGCAGCTTGGAACCAGGGCCAGGCTACACCTTC. This gives the protein CASSLEPGPGYTF.

This clone was counted once. The chain is built from TRBV6-5 and TRBJ1-5; 10 nucleotides align to TRBD1. The germline V gene has CDR1 MNHEY and CDR2 SVGAGI. The CDR3 contains 14 residues. J lost 7 bases, V lost 5 bases, and 5 bases had no gene match. As DNA, the CDR3 is TGTGCCAGCAGTCTTACGGACAGGGGGCAGCCCCAGCATTTT. Amino acid sequence: CASSLTDRGQPQHF.

This clone was seen a single time. The rearrangement uses TRBV28 and TRBJ2-3, with D possibly being TRBD1 (5 bases). The CDR3 totals 14 residues. Germline V gene sequence: CDR1 MDHEN, CDR2 SYDVKM. Trimming removed 5 bases from V and 4 bases from J, with 13 bases in between. CDR3: CASSLVRVADTQYF. The CDR3 DNA reads TGTGCCAGCAGTCTGGTCAGGGTAGCAGATACGCAGTATTTT.

The V and J genes are TRBV4-1 and TRBJ2-2; 13 bases line up with TRBD2. The length of the CDR3 is 17 residues. Germline V CDR1 and CDR2: MGHRA, YSYEKL. The V and J ends lost 1 base and 3 bases, in that order; junction bases with no gene match: 2. The CDR3 is CASSQGGLAGDTGELFF. The CDR3 coding sequence is TGCGCCAGCAGCCAAGGAGGACTAGCGGGAGACACCGGGGAGCTGTTTTTT.

The rearrangement links TRBV7-9 to TRBJ2-7, with 9 bases that match TRBD1. Germline values: CDR1 SEHNR, CDR2 FQNEAQ (reference sequence). The CDR3 covers 14 residues. V shed 4 bases, J shed 4 bases, and the junction held 5 bases outside the gene matches. CDR3 DNA sequence: TGTGCCAGCAGCTCCGGGACAGGGCGGTACGAGCAGTACTTC. Protein: CASSSGTGRYEQYF.